The 29 T cell receptor beta chains in this list originate from one sample, sequenced in a study of regulatory T cells in long-lasting Graves disease. Sequencing libraries for TCR beta were prepared with iRepertoire HTBI primers and Arm-PCR of CDR3 regions. In TCRdb, the multiplex PCR reads were re-called with MiXCR into one record per CDR3 protein. The repertoire holds under 450,000 distinct CDR3 sequences, with roughly a quarter as singletons. Time point denoted: persistent/refractory GD, antithyroid drugs over 5 years with positive TRAb. PBMCs provided the RNA from which the TCR library was made. Here the sequenced sample was peripheral blood mononuclear cells (PBMCs), taken when the disease was refractory, from a patient treated with antithyroid drugs. Receptor source: a female donor with Graves disease.

This clonotype was detected a few times. This chain connects TRBV20-1 to TRBJ1-1; 7 bases fit TRBD1. The germline V gene has CDR1 DFQATT and CDR2 SNEGSKA (reference sequence). V shed 5 bases and J 5 bases; nucleotides not matched to a gene: 14. The CDR3 is made up of 15 amino acids. CDR3 sequence (DNA): TGCAGTGCTGGGCCCCGGACAGGCTTCTGGACTGAAGCTTTCTTT. It specifies CSAGPRTGFWTEAFF.

The rearrangement joins TRBV28 to TRBJ2-3; a possible D gene is TRBD2 (7 bases). Germline V gene sequence: CDR1 MDHEN, CDR2 SYDVKM. V dropped 5 bases and J dropped 2 bases, with 20 bases sitting between them. CDR3 size: 17 residues. CDR3 loop: CASSESKGGAYTDTQYF. Written as DNA, the CDR3 is TGTGCCAGCAGTGAATCAAAGGGGGGGGCGTACACAGATACGCAGTATTTT. Based on the CDR3 plus reference TRBV28 and TRBJ2-3, the full variable domain is DVKVTQSSRYLVKRTGEKVFLECVQDMDHENMFWYRQDPGLGLRLIYFSYDVKMKEKGDIPEGYSVSREKKERFSLILESASTNQTSMYLCASSESKGGAYTDTQYFGPGTRLTVL.

The sample holds a few counts of this clonotype. The chain recombines TRBV7-2 with TRBJ1-5; D perhaps matches TRBD1 (5 bases). The length of the CDR3 is 17 residues. Germline CDR1 is SGHTA and CDR2 is FQGNSA. V was clipped by 0 bases and J by 2 bases, with 14 bases between them. CDR3: CASSLAGPLGGNQPQHF. CDR3 coding DNA: TGTGCCAGCAGCTTAGCGGGACCCTTAGGGGGCAATCAGCCCCAGCATTTT.

The chain links TRBV7-3 to TRBJ2-6; D is ambiguous. CDR3 size: 17 residues. Trimming took off 2 bases at V and 1 base at J, with 12 bases between the two ends. Germline-derived CDR1 and CDR2 are SGHTA and FQGTGA. The CDR3 DNA is TGTGCCAGCAGCTTACGGGCCGGAGAATCTGGGGCCAACGTCCTGACTTTC. This codes for CASSLRAGESGANVLTF.

This clonotype has a count of ten or more. The gene calls are TRBV27 and TRBJ2-5; TRBD2 matches 9 bases. This CDR3 has 15 residues. With 5 bases clipped from V and 1 base from J, the junction kept 5 bases outside the gene matches. Germline V lookup: CDR1 MNHEY, CDR2 SMNVEV (reference sequence). The CDR3: CASSLTTSGQETQYF. The CDR3 DNA sequence: TGTGCCAGCAGTCTAACGACTAGCGGCCAAGAGACCCAGTACTTC.

This clonotype has a count of ten or more. This chain links TRBV29-1 with TRBJ1-2; D perhaps matches TRBD1 (5 bases). Trimming pared 5 bases from V and 6 bases from J, leaving 16 bases between. The CDR3 sequence is 13 residues long. The germline V gene encodes CDR1 SQVTM and CDR2 ANQGSEA. In nucleotides, the CDR3 is TGCAGCGTTCAAACCCCGGGGACCCATGGCTACACCTTC. This gives the protein CSVQTPGTHGYTF.

This clonotype was recorded at least ten times. The CDR3, as DNA: TGCAGTGCTAACCGGAATAATCAAGAGACCCAGTACTTC. Translation: CSANRNNQETQYF. The chain uses TRBV20-1 and TRBJ2-5, with no clear D. V lost 4 bases, J lost 2 bases, and 11 bases lay in between. Per germline, CDR1 DFQATT and CDR2 SNEGSKA (reference sequence). The CDR3 loop spans 13 amino acids.

This clonotype was recorded many times. The chain joins TRBV20-1 to TRBJ1-1, with D possibly being TRBD1 (5 bases). Trimming removed 6 bases at V and 3 bases at J, with 11 bases between. Germline V lookup: CDR1 DFQATT, CDR2 SNEGSKA (reference sequence). The CDR3 covers 12 residues. In DNA, the CDR3 is TGCAGTGCCCCCAGAGGGGACACTGAAGCTTTCTTT. As protein: CSAPRGDTEAFF.

With regard to this clonotype: This clone may be a read error of a much larger clone one base away. The V call is TRBV28, the J call TRBJ1-1; D unclear. CDR1 MDHEN and CDR2 SYDVKM come from the germline V gene. Between the trimmed V and J ends, which lost 3 bases and 6 bases, there was a span of 14 bases. This CDR3 has 14 residues. The CDR3 here is CASSLGSLGAEAFF. The CDR3 DNA is TGTGCCAGCAGTTTGGGGAGTCTTGGCGCTGAAGCTTTCTTT.

This clonotype appeared many times. The chain joins TRBV6-1 to TRBJ1-2; TRBD1 matches at 8 bases. From germline, CDR1 is MNHNS and CDR2 SASEGT. CDR3 length: 16 residues. With 3 bases clipped from V and 2 bases from J, the junction kept 8 bases outside the gene matches. The CDR3 spells CASSETGTGRNYGYTF. CDR3 nucleotides: TGTGCCAGCAGTGAGACAGGGACAGGACGAAACTATGGCTACACCTTC.

This clonotype has only a few counts. The CDR3 spells CSVSGLGGDYEQYF. As DNA, the CDR3 is TGCAGCGTCTCCGGGTTGGGTGGAGACTACGAGCAGTACTTC. The genes are TRBV29-1 and TRBJ2-7; D remains ambiguous. Trimming pared 6 bases from V and 3 bases from J, leaving 18 bases between. There are 14 residues in the CDR3. Germline values: CDR1 SQVTM, CDR2 ANQGSEA.

The chain links TRBV7-9 to TRBJ1-2, with D unresolved. The ends were cut back, 3 bases at V and 0 bases at J, with 11 bases in the middle. This CDR3 has 15 amino acids. Germline-derived CDR1 and CDR2 are SEHNR and FQNEAQ (reference sequence). The DNA for the CDR3 is TGTGCCAGCAGCTTCCAGGACGGTACTAACTATGGCTACACCTTC. It specifies CASSFQDGTNYGYTF. Filled out from reference TRBV7-9 and TRBJ1-2, the complete variable domain reads DTGVSQNPRHKITKRGQNVTFRCDPISEHNRLYWYRQTLGQGPEFLTYFQNEAQLEKSRLLSDRFSAERPKGSFSTLEIQRTEQGDSAMYLCASSFQDGTNYGYTFGSGTRLTVV.

V is TRBV20-1 and J is TRBJ2-1, with TRBD2 matching over 7 bases. Germline V CDR1 and CDR2: DFQATT, SNEGSKA (reference sequence). The CDR3 loop spans 14 amino acids. J gave up 0 bases and V 4 bases, and 3 bases lay outside the gene matches. The DNA of the CDR3 is TGCAGTGCTAATCCTAGCGGCTCCTACAATGAGCAGTTCTTC. It translates to CSANPSGSYNEQFF.

The chain recombines TRBV10-2 with TRBJ2-3, with TRBD2 identical over 9 bases. Germline CDR1 is WSHSY and CDR2 is SAAADI. Trimming removed 9 bases from V and 3 bases from J; junction bases left unmatched: 4. This CDR3 has 13 amino acids. The chain's CDR3 is CASLAGSTDTQYF. CDR3 bases: TGCGCCAGTCTAGCGGGATCGACAGATACGCAGTATTTT.

This clonotype was detected a few times. V is TRBV9 and J is TRBJ2-5, with TRBD2 matching over 9 bases. The ends lost 3 bases at V and 5 bases at J; junction bases unmatched: 8. Germline lookup yields CDR1 SGDLS and CDR2 YYNGEE. This CDR3 has 15 residues. The CDR3 region has the DNA TGTGCCAGCAGCGAAGATAGCGGGAGAGGGGAGACCCAGTACTTC. It codes for CASSEDSGRGETQYF.

At least ten counts were recorded for this clonotype. The gene calls are TRBV2 and TRBJ1-4; 9 bases agree with TRBD1. The CDR3 length is 14 residues. Trimming took 4 bases from V and 3 from J; bases not matched to a gene: 0. The germline V gene has CDR1 SNHLY and CDR2 FYNNEI. The CDR3 region is CASSGQGANEKLFF. The CDR3 DNA reads TGTGCCAGCAGTGGACAGGGGGCTAATGAAAAACTGTTTTTT.

Many counts were recorded for this clonotype. The chain combines TRBV7-2 with TRBJ2-7; D is ambiguous. CDR1 and CDR2 (germline): SGHTA, FQGNSA. V shed 5 bases and J shed 5 bases, with 7 bases lying between them. This CDR3 spans 11 amino acids. DNA of the CDR3: TGTGCCAGCAGCCCTGGAGACGAGCAGTACTTC. It codes for CASSPGDEQYF.

The chain joins TRBV12-3 or TRBV12-4 to TRBJ1-1; 7 bases map to TRBD1. The CDR3 extends over 14 amino acids. With V trimmed by 2 bases and J by 10 bases, 10 bases remained unmatched. CDR3 sequence (DNA): TGTGCCAGCAGTTTAACAGGGGAAATTGGGGTAGCTTTCTTT. Translated, it gives CASSLTGEIGVAFF.

As for this clonotype: One end of the junction varies from germline; a read error may be responsible. The chain uses TRBV6-4 and TRBJ1-3, with no clear D. Per germline, CDR1 MRHNA and CDR2 SNTAGT. This CDR3 spans 16 amino acids. In nucleotides, the CDR3 is TGTGCCAGCAGTTACTCACTTCGGACGGGGGGAAACACCATATATTTT. This codes for CASSYSLRTGGNTIYF.

For this clonotype: This could be a read error, since a much larger clone is one nucleotide away. The J gene is TRBJ1-1, the V gene TRBV20-1; D gene uncertain. Germline assignment: CDR1 DFQATT and CDR2 SNEGSKA (reference sequence). The CDR3 is 14 residues long. V lost 5 bases and J lost 2, with 15 bases in between. The CDR3 loop reads CSASDGQLNTEAFF. For the CDR3, the DNA is TGCAGTGCTTCAGACGGTCAACTAAACACTGAAGCTTTCTTT.

In its sample, this clonotype was seen once. This sequence may be a read error, since a much larger clone differs from it by one base. This rearrangement joins TRBV9 to TRBJ2-7; perhaps TRBD2 as D (6 bases). Trimming removed 4 bases from V and 1 base from J, with 9 bases in between. The V gene's germline CDR1 is SGDLS and CDR2 YYNGEE. CDR3 length equals 13 residues. The CDR3 loop reads CASSNAGSYEQYF. CDR3 nucleotides: TGTGCCAGCAGCAACGCGGGGTCCTACGAGCAGTACTTC.

Regarding this clonotype: A read error may be the cause here, since a much bigger clone is one base away. The chain has TRBV7-8 and TRBJ1-5; 7 nucleotides match TRBD1. CDR1 is SGHVS, CDR2 FQNEAQ, per germline. The CDR3 spans 15 residues. CDR3 DNA sequence: TGTGCCAGCAGGTGGGACAGCTCTCCATCAGCCCCCCATCATTTT. This gives the protein CASRWDSSPSAPHHF.

This clonotype occurred many times. An end of the junction does not agree with germline; a read error may underlie this. This chain uses TRBV6-5 with TRBJ1-1, with D possibly matching TRBD1 (6 bases). Germline V lookup: CDR1 MNHEY, CDR2 SVGAGI. CDR3 length equals 13 residues. The CDR3 loop reads CASSNSQGTEAFF. In nucleotides, the CDR3 is TGTGCCAGCAGTAACTCACAGGGCACTGAAGCTTTCTTT.

This clonotype showed up many times. This sequence joins TRBV11-2 and TRBJ1-4; D uncertain. V was trimmed by 6 bases and J by 0 bases, leaving 8 bases between them. The CDR3 is 14 residues long. CDR1 and CDR2 from the germline V gene are SGHAT and FQNNGV. In nucleotides, the CDR3 is TGTGCCAGCAGGGATGGGCCAACTAATGAAAAACTGTTTTTT. As protein: CASRDGPTNEKLFF.

This clonotype was seen at least ten times. The V and J genes are TRBV2 and TRBJ1-2; TRBD1 is a possible D gene (6 bases). Germline CDR1 is SNHLY and CDR2 is FYNNEI. The CDR3 extends over 13 amino acids. V was clipped by 2 bases and J by 5 bases, with 9 bases between them. DNA of the CDR3: TGTGCCAGCAGTGAAACAGGGTTGTATGGCTACACCTTC. This translates into CASSETGLYGYTF. The full variable domain, rest sourced from reference TRBV2 and TRBJ1-2, is EPEVTQTPSHQVTQMGQEVILRCVPISNHLYFYWYRQILGQKVEFLVSFYNNEISEKSEIFDDQFSVERPDGSNFTLKIRSTKLEDSAMYFCASSETGLYGYTFGSGTRLTVV.

The rearrangement links TRBV19 to TRBJ2-5; D call uncertain. Judging by the DNA end, TRBJ2-1 fits better; the J call may be wrong. The CDR3 consists of 13 residues. Germline CDR1 LNHDA, CDR2 SQIVND (reference sequence). The CDR3 is CASSIGGNNEQFF. CDR3 in DNA: TGTGCCAGTAGTATAGGGGGAAACAATGAGCAGTTCTTC.

This chain links TRBV28 with TRBJ2-7, with 7 bases lining up with TRBD2. This CDR3 is 13 amino acids long. Germline loops: CDR1 MDHEN, CDR2 SYDVKM. V gave up 7 bases and J gave up 5 bases; unmatched junction bases: 8. The DNA for the CDR3 is TGTGCCAGCACCATCGGGGGGTTGGACGAGCAGTACTTC. It encodes CASTIGGLDEQYF.

The chain employs TRBV6-1 and TRBJ1-4, with D perhaps TRBD1 (5 bases). V shed 6 bases and J shed 7 bases, with 15 bases lying between them. The CDR3 runs to 14 residues. Germline V gives CDR1 MNHNS, CDR2 SASEGT. DNA of the CDR3: TGTGCCAGCAGGTGGGGGACGGGTGGTGAAAAACTGTTTTTT. The encoded protein is CASRWGTGGEKLFF.

This clonotype has a handful of counts. The chain recombines TRBV6-2 or TRBV6-3 with TRBJ2-4; 9 bases agree with TRBD1. Germline lookup yields CDR1 MNHEY and CDR2 SVGEGT. The CDR3 runs to 16 residues. Trimming removed 4 bases from V and 0 bases from J; junction bases left unmatched: 4. CDR3 protein: CASSSGQGLAKNIQYF. In nucleotides, the CDR3 is TGTGCCAGCAGTTCCGGACAGGGGCTAGCCAAAAACATTCAGTACTTC.